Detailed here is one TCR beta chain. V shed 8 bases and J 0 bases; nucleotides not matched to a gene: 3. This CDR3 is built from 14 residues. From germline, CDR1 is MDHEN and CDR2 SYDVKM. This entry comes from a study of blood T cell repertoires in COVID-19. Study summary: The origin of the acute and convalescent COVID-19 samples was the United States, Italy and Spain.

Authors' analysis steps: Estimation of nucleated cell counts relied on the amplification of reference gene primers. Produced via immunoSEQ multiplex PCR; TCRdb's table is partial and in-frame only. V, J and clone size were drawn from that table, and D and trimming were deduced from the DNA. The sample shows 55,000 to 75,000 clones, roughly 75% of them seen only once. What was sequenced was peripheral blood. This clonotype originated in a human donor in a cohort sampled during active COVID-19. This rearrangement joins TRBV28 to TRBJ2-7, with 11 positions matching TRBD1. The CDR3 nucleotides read TGTGCCAGCGGGACAGGGGGTAGCTCCTACGAGCAGTACTTC. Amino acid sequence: CASGTGGSSYEQYF. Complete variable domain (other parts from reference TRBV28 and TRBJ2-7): DVKVTQSSRYLVKRTGEKVFLECVQDMDHENMFWYRQDPGLGLRLIYFSYDVKMKEKGDIPEGYSVSREKKERFSLILESASTNQTSMYLCASGTGGSSYEQYFGPGTRLTVT.